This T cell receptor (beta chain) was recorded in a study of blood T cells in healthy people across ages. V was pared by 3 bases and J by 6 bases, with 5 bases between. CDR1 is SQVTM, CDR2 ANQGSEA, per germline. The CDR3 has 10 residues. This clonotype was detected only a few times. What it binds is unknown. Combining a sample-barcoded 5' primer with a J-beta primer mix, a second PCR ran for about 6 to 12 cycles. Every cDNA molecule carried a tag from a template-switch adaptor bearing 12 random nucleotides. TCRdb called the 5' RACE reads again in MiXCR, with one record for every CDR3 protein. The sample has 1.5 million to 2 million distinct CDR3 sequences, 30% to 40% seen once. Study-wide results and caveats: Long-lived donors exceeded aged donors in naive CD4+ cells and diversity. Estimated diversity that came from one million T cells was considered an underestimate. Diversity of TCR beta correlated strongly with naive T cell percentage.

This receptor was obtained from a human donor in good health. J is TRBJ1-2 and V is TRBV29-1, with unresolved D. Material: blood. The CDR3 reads CSVDRNGYTF. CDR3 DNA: TGCAGCGTTGACCGGAATGGCTACACCTTC.